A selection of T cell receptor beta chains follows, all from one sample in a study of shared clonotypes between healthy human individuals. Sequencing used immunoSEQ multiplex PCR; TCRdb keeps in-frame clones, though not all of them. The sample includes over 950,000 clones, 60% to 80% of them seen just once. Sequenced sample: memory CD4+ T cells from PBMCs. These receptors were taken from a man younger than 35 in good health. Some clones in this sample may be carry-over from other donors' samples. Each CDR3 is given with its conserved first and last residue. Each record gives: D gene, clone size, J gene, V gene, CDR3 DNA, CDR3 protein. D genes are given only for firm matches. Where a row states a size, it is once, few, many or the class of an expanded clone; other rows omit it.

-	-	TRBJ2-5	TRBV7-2	TGTGCCAGCAGCTTCGAGGCAGCGAGGGGAGAGACCCAGTACTTC	CASSFEAARGETQYF
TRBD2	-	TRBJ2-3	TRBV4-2	TGTGCCAGCAGCCAAGGGGGGCTAGCGGGAGGCGCAGATACGCAGTATTTT	CASSQGGLAGGADTQYF
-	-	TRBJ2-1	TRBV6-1	TGTGCCAGCAGTGCCCAACCCGGAACCGCGGGGAACAATGAGCAGTTCTTC	CASSAQPGTAGNNEQFF
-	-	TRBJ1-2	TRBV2	TGTGCCAGCGCTACCGGGGTGGGCTATGGCTACACCTTC	CASATGVGYGYTF
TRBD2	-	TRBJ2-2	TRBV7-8	TGTGCCAGCAGCTCCTTAGCGGGAGGGAACACCGGGGAGCTGTTTTTT	CASSSLAGGNTGELFF
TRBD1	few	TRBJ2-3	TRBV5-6	TGTGCCAGCACCCCGGGACAGGGTTTCACAGATACGCAGTATTTT	CASTPGQGFTDTQYF
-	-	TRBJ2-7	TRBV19	TGTGCCAGTAGTCCCGCCGGCAGTTCCTTCTCCTACGAGCAGTACTTC	CASSPAGSSFSYEQYF
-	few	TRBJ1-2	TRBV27	TGTGCCAGCAGTTTCAACAGGGAGGGAGGGTATGGCTACACCTTC	CASSFNREGGYGYTF
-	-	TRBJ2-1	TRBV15	TGTGCCACCAGATTGGGGACGGACTACAATGAGCAGTTCTTC	CATRLGTDYNEQFF
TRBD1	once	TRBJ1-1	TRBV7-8	TGTGCCAGCAGCTTACGAGGGACAGGGGGCGTTTACACTGAAGCTTTCTTT	CASSLRGTGGVYTEAFF
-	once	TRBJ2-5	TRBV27	TGTGCCAGCAGTCCCCTGAGGGGCCCCCGTGAGACCCAGTACTTC	CASSPLRGPRETQYF
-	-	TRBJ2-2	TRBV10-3	TGTGCCATCACTAACGGACCGTCGAACGGGGAGCTGTTTTTT	CAITNGPSNGELFF
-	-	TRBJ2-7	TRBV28	TGTGCCGCCCGACGCGGACCGAGCTCCTACGAGCAGTACTTC	CAARRGPSSYEQYF
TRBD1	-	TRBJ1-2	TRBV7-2	TGTGCCAGCAGCCCCTACCCGGGACAGGGACAAGATTATGGCTACACCTTC	CASSPYPGQGQDYGYTF
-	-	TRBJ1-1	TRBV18	TGTGCCAGCTCACTAGGCGGAGGTGGTAACACTGAAGCTTTCTTT	CASSLGGGGNTEAFF
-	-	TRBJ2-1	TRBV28	TGTGCCAGCAGCCAAGGGGGGACTTACAATGAGCAGTTCTTC	CASSQGGTYNEQFF
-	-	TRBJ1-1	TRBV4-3	TGCGCCAGCAGCCCCGGGGGGTACACTGAAGCTTTCTTT	CASSPGGYTEAFF
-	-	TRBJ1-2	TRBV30	TGTGCCTGGAGTGTGAGGGGACTGACTTATGGCTACACCTTC	CAWSVRGLTYGYTF
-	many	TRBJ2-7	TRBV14	TGTGCCAGCAGCCAAGAAGGGAGCGGTCCATACGAGCAGTACTTC	CASSQEGSGPYEQYF
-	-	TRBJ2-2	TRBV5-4	TGTGCCAGCAGCGAGGGACAATTGAACACCGGGGAGCTGTTTTTT	CASSEGQLNTGELFF
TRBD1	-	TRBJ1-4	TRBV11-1	TGTGCCAGCAGCTTGACAGGGGGCGGAAAACTGTTTTTT	CASSLTGGGKLFF
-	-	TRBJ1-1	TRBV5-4	TGTGCCAGCAGCGTGACGGGGGCTGAAGCTTTCTTT	CASSVTGAEAFF